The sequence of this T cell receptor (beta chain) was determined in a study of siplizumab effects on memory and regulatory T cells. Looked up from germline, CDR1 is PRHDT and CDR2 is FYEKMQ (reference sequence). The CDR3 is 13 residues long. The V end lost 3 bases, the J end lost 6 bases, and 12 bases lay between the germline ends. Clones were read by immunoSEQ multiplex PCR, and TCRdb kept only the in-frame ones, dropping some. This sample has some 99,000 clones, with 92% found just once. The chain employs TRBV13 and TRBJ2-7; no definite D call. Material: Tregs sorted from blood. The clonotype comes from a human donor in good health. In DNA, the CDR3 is TGTGCCAGCAGCTTCCCACCCCGATTCGAGCAGTACTTC. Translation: CASSFPPRFEQYF. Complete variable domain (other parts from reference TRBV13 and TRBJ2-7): AAGVIQSPRHLIKEKRETATLKCYPIPRHDTVYWYQQGPGQDPQFLISFYEKMQSDKGSIPDRFSAQQFSDYHSELNMSSLELGDSALYFCASSFPPRFEQYFGPGTRLTVT.